This TCR beta chain came from a study of blood T cells in healthy people across ages. General observations from the study: Roughly linearly, TCR beta diversity per million T cells fell as age increased.

Trimming took 0 bases from V and 8 from J, leaving 17 bases between them. Germline CDR1 is MNHEY and CDR2 is SMNVEV (reference sequence). CDR3 length: 15 amino acids. A second PCR, run for roughly 6 to 11 cycles, used a sample-barcoded 5' primer plus a J-beta primer mix. Every single cDNA molecule received a tag from a template-switch adaptor with 12 random nucleotides. TCRdb reanalysed the 5' RACE reads using MiXCR and keeps one entry per CDR3 protein. The sample carries under 700,000 distinct CDR3 sequences, around 24% recorded once. This clonotype came up a few times. The antigen is unknown. This sample was also put to use in a study of T cells of mothers and their children. That source reports: With unrelated pairs as the comparison, related mother-child pairs had a slightly higher overlap that was not significant.

The TCR sequence derives from a boy aged 5 to 17 in good health. The rearrangement joins TRBV27 to TRBJ2-7; D tentatively reads TRBD1 or TRBD2 (5 bases each). Sequencing was performed on blood. CDR3 DNA: TGTGCCAGCAGTTTATCGGCTCCGGGACCGACCAAGCAGTACTTC. Translated: CASSLSAPGPTKQYF.